This TCR beta chain was documented in a study of spatial heterogeneity in lung cancer. The time point denotes: sample taken at primary tumor resection. Donors were 55 to 75 untreated early-stage non-small cell lung cancer patients. Study-level findings and limits: It was found that expanded intratumoral alpha and beta TCR counts tracked tumor mutation counts.

The library protocol tagged each TCR cDNA with a unique molecular identifier. Using its own MiXCR run on the 5' RACE reads, TCRdb lists one record per CDR3 protein. In the table there are 2,000 to 2,500 distinct CDR3 sequences, approximately 8% of which are singletons. By share of the sample, this clonotype is medium-sized. Antigen unknown. The CDR3 totals 14 residues. V lost 2 bases, J lost 4 bases, and 9 bases lay in between. CDR1 and CDR2 (germline): SGHTA, FQGNSA. This sequence was found in a female donor with early-stage non-small cell lung cancer. The chain uses TRBV7-2 and TRBJ2-1, with D possibly TRBD2 on 5 matching bases. The material was lung tumor tissue, obtained at surgery. This chain's CDR3 is CASSLLVAYNEQFF. In DNA, the CDR3 is TGTGCCAGCAGCTTATTAGTAGCGTACAATGAGCAGTTCTTC.